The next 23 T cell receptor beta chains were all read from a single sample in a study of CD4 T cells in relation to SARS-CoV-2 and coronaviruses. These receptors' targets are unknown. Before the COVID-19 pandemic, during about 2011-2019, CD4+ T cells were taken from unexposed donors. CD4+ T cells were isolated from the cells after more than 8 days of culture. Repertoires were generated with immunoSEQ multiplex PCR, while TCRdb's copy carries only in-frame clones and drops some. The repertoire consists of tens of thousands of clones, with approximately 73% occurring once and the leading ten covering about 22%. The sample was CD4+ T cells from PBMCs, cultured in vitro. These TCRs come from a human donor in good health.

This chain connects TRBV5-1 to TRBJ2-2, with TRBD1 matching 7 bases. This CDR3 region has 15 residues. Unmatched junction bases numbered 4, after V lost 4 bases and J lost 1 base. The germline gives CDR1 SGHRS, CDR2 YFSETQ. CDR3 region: CASSLDRVNTGELFF. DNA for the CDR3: TGCGCCAGCAGCCTTGACAGGGTGAACACCGGGGAGCTGTTTTTT.

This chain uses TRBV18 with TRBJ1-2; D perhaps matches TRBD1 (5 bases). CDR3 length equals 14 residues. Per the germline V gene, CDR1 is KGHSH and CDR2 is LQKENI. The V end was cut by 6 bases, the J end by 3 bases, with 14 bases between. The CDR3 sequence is CASSVGRGDYGYTF. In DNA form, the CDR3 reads TGTGCCAGCTCCGTAGGGCGGGGCGACTATGGCTACACCTTC.

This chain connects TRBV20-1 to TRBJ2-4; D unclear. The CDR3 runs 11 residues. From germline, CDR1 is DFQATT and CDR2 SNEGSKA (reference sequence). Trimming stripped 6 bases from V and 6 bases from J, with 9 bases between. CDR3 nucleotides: TGCAGTGCCTTGATGGGAAACATTCAGTACTTC. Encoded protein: CSALMGNIQYF.

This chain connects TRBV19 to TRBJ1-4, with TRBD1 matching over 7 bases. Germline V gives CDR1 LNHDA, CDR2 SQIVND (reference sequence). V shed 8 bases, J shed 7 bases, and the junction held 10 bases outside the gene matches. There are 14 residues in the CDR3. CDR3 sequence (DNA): TGTGCCAGTTCCCCAGGGGGTCTGGCTGAAAAACTGTTTTTT. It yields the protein CASSPGGLAEKLFF.

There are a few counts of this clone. The CDR3 DNA reads TGTGCCAGCAGTTACTTGGGGGGATCTAGAACCGGGGAGCTGTTTTTT. It encodes CASSYLGGSRTGELFF. This rearrangement joins TRBV6-2 or TRBV6-3 to TRBJ2-2; the D gene is possibly TRBD2 (6 bases). Germline CDR1 is MNHEY and CDR2 is SVGEGT. The CDR3 consists of 16 residues. Between the trimmed V and J ends, which lost 1 base and 5 bases, there was a span of 14 bases.

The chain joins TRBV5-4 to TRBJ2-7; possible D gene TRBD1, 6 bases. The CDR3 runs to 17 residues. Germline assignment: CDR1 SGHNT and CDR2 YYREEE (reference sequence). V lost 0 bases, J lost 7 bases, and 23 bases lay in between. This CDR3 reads CASSLAQIGQLLWEQYF. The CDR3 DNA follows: TGTGCCAGCAGCTTGGCCCAAATCGGACAGCTACTTTGGGAGCAGTACTTC.

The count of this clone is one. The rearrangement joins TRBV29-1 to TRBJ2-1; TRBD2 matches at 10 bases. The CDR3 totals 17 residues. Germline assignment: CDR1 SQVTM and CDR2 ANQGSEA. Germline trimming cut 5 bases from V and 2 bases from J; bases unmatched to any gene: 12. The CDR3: CSVPGGGLALTYNEQFF. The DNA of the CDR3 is TGCAGCGTTCCCGGGGGGGGACTAGCGCTTACCTACAATGAGCAGTTCTTC.

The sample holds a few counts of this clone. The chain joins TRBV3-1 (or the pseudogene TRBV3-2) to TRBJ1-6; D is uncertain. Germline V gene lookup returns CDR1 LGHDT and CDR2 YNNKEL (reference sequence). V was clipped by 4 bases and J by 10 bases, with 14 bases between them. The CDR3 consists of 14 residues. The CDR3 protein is CASSPGPEESPLHF. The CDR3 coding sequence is TGTGCCAGCAGCCCCGGGCCGGAGGAGTCACCCCTCCACTTT.

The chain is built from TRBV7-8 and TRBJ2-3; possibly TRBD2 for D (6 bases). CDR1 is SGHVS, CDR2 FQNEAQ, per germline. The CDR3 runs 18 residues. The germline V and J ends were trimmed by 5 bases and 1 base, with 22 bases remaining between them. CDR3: CASSLEGILAAGTDTQYF. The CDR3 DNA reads TGTGCCAGCAGCCTGGAGGGCATACTAGCCGCCGGCACAGATACGCAGTATTTT.

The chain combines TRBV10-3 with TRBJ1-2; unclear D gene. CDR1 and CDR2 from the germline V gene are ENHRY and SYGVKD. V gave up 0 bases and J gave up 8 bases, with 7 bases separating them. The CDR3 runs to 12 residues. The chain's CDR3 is CAISESVSGYTF. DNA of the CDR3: TGTGCCATCAGTGAGTCGGTCAGCGGCTACACCTTC.

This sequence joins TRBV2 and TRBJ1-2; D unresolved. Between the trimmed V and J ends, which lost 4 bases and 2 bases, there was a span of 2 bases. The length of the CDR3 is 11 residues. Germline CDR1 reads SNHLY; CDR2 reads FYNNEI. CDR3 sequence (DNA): TGTGCCAGCAGTGTGAACTATGGCTACACCTTC. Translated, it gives CASSVNYGYTF.

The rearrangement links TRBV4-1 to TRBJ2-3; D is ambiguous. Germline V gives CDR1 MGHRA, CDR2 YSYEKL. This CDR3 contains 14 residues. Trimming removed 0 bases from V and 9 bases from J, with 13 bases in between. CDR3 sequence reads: CASSQEPILKTQYF. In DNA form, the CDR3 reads TGCGCCAGCAGCCAAGAACCTATACTGAAGACGCAGTATTTT.

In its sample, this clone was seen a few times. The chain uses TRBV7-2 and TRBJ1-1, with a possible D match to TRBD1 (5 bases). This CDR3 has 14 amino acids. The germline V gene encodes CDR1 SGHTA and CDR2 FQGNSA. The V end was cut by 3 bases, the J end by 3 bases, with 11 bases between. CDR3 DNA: TGTGCCAGCAGCTTTCAGGGTGGGGACACTGAAGCTTTCTTT. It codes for CASSFQGGDTEAFF.

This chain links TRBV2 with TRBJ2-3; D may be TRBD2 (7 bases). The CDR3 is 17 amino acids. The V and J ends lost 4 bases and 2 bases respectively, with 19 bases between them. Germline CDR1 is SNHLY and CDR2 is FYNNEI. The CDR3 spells CASSALFGGPLTDTQYF. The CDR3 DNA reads TGTGCCAGCAGTGCCCTCTTCGGGGGGCCCCTCACAGATACGCAGTATTTT.

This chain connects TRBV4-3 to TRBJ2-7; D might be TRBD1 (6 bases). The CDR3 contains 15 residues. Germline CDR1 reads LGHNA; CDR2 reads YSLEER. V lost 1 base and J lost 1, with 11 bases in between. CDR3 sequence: CASSQATGMSYEQYF. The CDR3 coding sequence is TGCGCCAGCAGCCAAGCTACAGGGATGTCCTACGAGCAGTACTTC.

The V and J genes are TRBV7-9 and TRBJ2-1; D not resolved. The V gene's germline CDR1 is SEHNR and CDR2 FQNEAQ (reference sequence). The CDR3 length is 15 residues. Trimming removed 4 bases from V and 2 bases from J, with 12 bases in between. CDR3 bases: TGTGCCAGCAGCTCGGCCTACTGGGCCTACAATGAGCAGTTCTTC. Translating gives CASSSAYWAYNEQFF.

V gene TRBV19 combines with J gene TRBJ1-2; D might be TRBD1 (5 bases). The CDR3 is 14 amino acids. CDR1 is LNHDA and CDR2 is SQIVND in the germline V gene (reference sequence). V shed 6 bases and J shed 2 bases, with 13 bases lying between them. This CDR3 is CASSYLTENYGYTF. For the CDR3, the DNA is TGTGCCAGTAGCTACCTGACAGAAAACTATGGCTACACCTTC.

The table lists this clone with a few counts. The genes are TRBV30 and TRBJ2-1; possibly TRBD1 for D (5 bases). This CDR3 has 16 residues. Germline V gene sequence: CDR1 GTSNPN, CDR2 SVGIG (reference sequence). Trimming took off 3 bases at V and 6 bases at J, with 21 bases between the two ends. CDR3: CAWSPLGALFRNEQFF. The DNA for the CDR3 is TGTGCCTGGAGCCCCTTAGGGGCCCTTTTCCGCAATGAGCAGTTCTTC.

Written as DNA, the CDR3 is TGTGCCACCAGCAGAGGGGGGACGGTCGATCGGGGGGCTTTCTTT. It specifies CATSRGGTVDRGAFF. The chain joins TRBV15 to TRBJ1-1; perhaps TRBD1 as D (5 bases). The CDR3 runs to 15 residues. Per germline, CDR1 LNHNV and CDR2 YYDKDF (reference sequence). The V gene lost 1 base and the J gene lost 11 bases, with 20 bases spanning the gap.

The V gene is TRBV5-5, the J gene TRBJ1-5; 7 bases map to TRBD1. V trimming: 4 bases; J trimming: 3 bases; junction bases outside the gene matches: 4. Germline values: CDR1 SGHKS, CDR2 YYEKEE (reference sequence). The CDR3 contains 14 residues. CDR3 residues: CASSPDRANQPQHF. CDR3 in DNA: TGTGCCAGCAGCCCAGACAGGGCCAATCAGCCCCAGCATTTT.

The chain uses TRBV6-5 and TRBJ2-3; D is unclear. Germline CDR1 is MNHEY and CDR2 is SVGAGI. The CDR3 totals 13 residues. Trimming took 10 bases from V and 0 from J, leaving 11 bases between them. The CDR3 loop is CATQKGSTDTQYF. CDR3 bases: TGTGCCACCCAGAAAGGAAGCACAGATACGCAGTATTTT.

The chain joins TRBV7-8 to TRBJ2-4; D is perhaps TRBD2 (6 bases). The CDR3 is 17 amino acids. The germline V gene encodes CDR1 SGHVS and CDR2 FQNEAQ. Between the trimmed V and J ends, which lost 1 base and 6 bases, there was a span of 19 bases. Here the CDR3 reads CASSLVTRRAGRNIQYF. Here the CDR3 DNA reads TGTGCCAGCAGCTTAGTGACCAGGAGGGCCGGGAGAAACATTCAGTACTTC.

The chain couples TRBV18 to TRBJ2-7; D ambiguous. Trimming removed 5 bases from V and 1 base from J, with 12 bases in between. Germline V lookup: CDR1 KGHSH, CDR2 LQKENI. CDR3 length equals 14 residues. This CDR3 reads CASSNPENSYEQYF. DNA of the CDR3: TGTGCCAGCTCAAACCCCGAAAATTCCTACGAGCAGTACTTC.